The sequence of this TCR beta chain was determined in a study of Graves' ophthalmopathy and Graves' hyperthyroidism. This clonotype has a count of ten or more. Antigen unknown. The junction differs from germline at one of its ends, possibly a read error. Researchers turned away patients with other autoimmune diseases, uncontrolled infections, pregnancy or lactation. About 10 ml of fresh blood yielded the PBMCs by density gradient. The sequenced template was RNA, covering the TCR beta CDR3 region. Second-round multiplex PCR came after first-round RT-PCR with HTBI primers. TCRdb reanalysed the multiplex PCR reads using MiXCR and keeps one entry per CDR3 protein. The table shows some 360,000 distinct CDR3 sequences, with 15% to 20% occurring only once. Germline-derived CDR1 and CDR2 are SGHRS and YFSETQ. The CDR3 covers 15 residues. Overall study results and limits: Ophthalmopathy progression predictions by the model showed about 75% specificity and approximately 71% sensitivity.

Input material: peripheral blood. The sequence came from an adult woman with stable Graves' hyperthyroidism. V is TRBV5-1 and J is TRBJ1-1; possibly TRBD1 for D (5 bases). CDR3 DNA sequence: TGCGCCAGCAGAACGGGGGATTGGATGAACACTGAGGCTTTCTTT. Translated: CASRTGDWMNTEAFF. The full variable domain, in which reference TRBV5-1 and TRBJ1-1 provide the parts outside the CDR3, is KAGVTQTPRYLIKTRGQQVTLSCSPISGHRSVSWYQQTPGQGLQFLFEYFSETQRNKGNFPGRFSGRQFSNSRSEMNVSTLELGDSALYLCASRTGDWMNTEAFFGQGTRLTVV.